This entry lists 5 T cell receptor beta chains sequenced from one sample in a study of blood T cell repertoires in COVID-19 (dated by TCRdb to about 2020). The library was made by the immunoSEQ multiplex PCR assay. TCRdb mirrors the immuneACCESS table, restricted to in-frame sequences. Some clones are absent from its copies; in checked studies, under half trace to an unresolved V gene, and the reason for the others is unknown. This sample is represented by tens of thousands of clones; about 81% of them were singletons. The ten largest clonotypes hold 13% to 15% of the sample. The sample consisted of peripheral blood. These receptors originate from a human donor with acute or convalescent COVID-19. The donor label of this sample is uncertain.

This sequence joins TRBV2 and TRBJ2-1; D may be TRBD2 (6 bases). V lost 3 bases and J lost 12, with 9 bases in between. CDR1 is SNHLY, CDR2 FYNNEI, per germline. The CDR3 runs to 11 residues. The CDR3 reads CASSDASVQFF. In DNA form, the CDR3 reads TGTGCCAGCAGTGATGCTAGCGTGCAGTTCTTC.

The chain uses TRBV28 and TRBJ2-3; 14 nucleotides agree with TRBD2. This CDR3 region has 16 residues. Germline-derived CDR1 and CDR2 are MDHEN and SYDVKM. Unmatched junction bases numbered 6, after V lost 5 bases and J lost 5 bases. DNA for the CDR3: TGTGCCAGCAGTCCGGGACTAGCGGGGGCCCGAGATACGCAGTATTTT. It codes for CASSPGLAGARDTQYF. Variable domain in full (rest from reference TRBV28 and TRBJ2-3): DVKVTQSSRYLVKRTGEKVFLECVQDMDHENMFWYRQDPGLGLRLIYFSYDVKMKEKGDIPEGYSVSREKKERFSLILESASTNQTSMYLCASSPGLAGARDTQYFGPGTRLTVL.

V is TRBV4-1 and J is TRBJ2-3; possibly TRBD1 for D (6 bases). Trimming removed 5 bases at V and 5 bases at J, with 20 bases between. Germline CDR1 and CDR2: MGHRA and YSYEKL. The CDR3 totals 16 residues. Written as DNA, the CDR3 is TGCGCCAGCAGCGCCCAAATGACAGGAATCGGAGATACGCAGTATTTT. Translation gives CASSAQMTGIGDTQYF.

J is TRBJ2-3 and V is TRBV9; TRBD2 matches at 7 bases. J lost 5 bases, V lost 2 bases, and 8 bases had no gene match. The V gene's germline CDR1 is SGDLS and CDR2 YYNGEE. This CDR3 is built from 15 residues. The CDR3 spells CASSVMGGTVDTQYF. The DNA for the CDR3 is TGTGCCAGCAGCGTGATGGGAGGGACGGTAGATACGCAGTATTTT.

This clone was seen only a few times. This sequence joins TRBV19 and TRBJ1-1; 9 bases agree with TRBD1. The germline CDR1 and CDR2 sequences are LNHDA and SQIVND (reference sequence). The V and J ends lost 7 bases and 2 bases, in that order; junction bases with no gene match: 8. The CDR3 sequence is 15 residues long. The CDR3 reads CASTHPTGGNTEAFF. The CDR3 coding sequence is TGTGCCAGTACCCATCCGACAGGGGGTAACACTGAAGCTTTCTTT.